Following are 23 T cell receptor beta chains from one sample sequenced in a study of T cells after yellow fever vaccination. From the 5' RACE reads, TCRdb called clonotypes with MiXCR, one entry per CDR3 protein. The data contain about 320,000 distinct CDR3 sequences, about 10% of them singletons. The sequenced sample was CD4+ T cells sorted from PBMCs, obtained 45 days after the yellow fever booster vaccination. The receptor source for this set is a man between 18 and 35 years old who received the YFV17D yellow fever vaccine.

The genes are TRBV4-1 and TRBJ1-1; D gene unclear. The germline CDR1 and CDR2 sequences are MGHRA and YSYEKL. There are 19 residues in the CDR3. V was trimmed by 2 bases and J by 0 bases, leaving 22 bases between them. The CDR3: CASSQLRSGKLPMNTEAFF. CDR3 coding DNA: TGCGCCAGCAGCCAACTAAGAAGCGGAAAATTGCCGATGAACACTGAAGCTTTCTTT.

As DNA, the CDR3 is TGTGCCAGCATAGCGGGGCTGAACACCGGGGAGCTGTTTTTT. This encodes CASIAGLNTGELFF. The V call is TRBV12-3 or TRBV12-4, the J call TRBJ2-2, with 8 bases that match TRBD2. Trimming cost V 7 bases and J 1 base; bases outside gene matches: 2. There are 14 residues in the CDR3.

This clonotype was counted at least ten times. This chain connects TRBV27 to TRBJ2-3; unclear D gene. Trimming stripped 6 bases from V and 0 bases from J, with 10 bases between. CDR1 is MNHEY and CDR2 is SMNVEV in the germline V gene (reference sequence). This CDR3 is 14 amino acids long. This CDR3 is CASRLSVSTDTQYF. DNA for the CDR3: TGTGCCAGCAGGCTAAGCGTAAGCACAGATACGCAGTATTTT.

This clonotype was observed many times. The chain joins TRBV3-1 to TRBJ2-1; D gene uncertain. V gave up 4 bases and J gave up 6 bases, with 10 bases separating them. CDR1 is LGHDT, CDR2 YNNKEL, per germline (reference sequence). This CDR3 comprises 13 residues. The CDR3 DNA sequence: TGTGCCAGCAGCCGGACGTCCGCCAATGAGCAGTTCTTC. Amino acid sequence: CASSRTSANEQFF.

The genes are TRBV6-2 or TRBV6-3 and TRBJ2-1; D uncertain. The CDR3 spans 13 residues. Germline V CDR1 and CDR2: MNHEY, SVGEGT. Trimming left V 1 base short and J 6 bases short, with 7 bases between. The CDR3 reads CASSYWAGNEQFF. Written as DNA, the CDR3 is TGTGCCAGCAGTTACTGGGCAGGCAATGAGCAGTTCTTC.

There are a few counts of this clonotype. V gene TRBV18 combines with J gene TRBJ2-7, with 8 bases matching TRBD1. Looked up from germline, CDR1 is KGHSH and CDR2 is LQKENI. V was clipped by 2 bases and J by 6 bases; unmatched bases: 6. The CDR3 has 14 amino acids. The CDR3 coding sequence is TGTGCCAGCTCACCAAGTGGGACAGGTGGCGAGCAGTACTTC. Translated, it gives CASSPSGTGGEQYF.

The rearrangement links TRBV10-3 to TRBJ2-5, with TRBD2 matching over 12 bases. J gave up 2 bases and V 6 bases, and 7 bases lay outside the gene matches. Germline V CDR1 and CDR2: ENHRY, SYGVKD. CDR3 length: 16 amino acids. CDR3 sequence reads: CAISTSGGPAQETQYF. The CDR3 nucleotides are TGTGCCATCAGCACTAGCGGGGGGCCCGCACAAGAGACCCAGTACTTC.

V is TRBV29-1 and J is TRBJ2-3; weak D call: TRBD2 (5 bases). Germline V CDR1 and CDR2: SQVTM, ANQGSEA. V was trimmed by 3 bases and J by 2 bases, leaving 9 bases between them. The CDR3 loop spans 13 amino acids. The CDR3 DNA follows: TGCAGCGTTGATGGAGGTTTCACAGATACGCAGTATTTT. Amino acids: CSVDGGFTDTQYF.

This clonotype was seen a handful of times. The CDR3 nucleotides are TGTGCCAGCAGCCAAGATTCCGCTGTCAGCTCCTACAATGAGCAGTTCTTC. As protein: CASSQDSAVSSYNEQFF. The J gene is TRBJ2-1, the V gene TRBV4-2; D is uncertain. Trimming took 0 bases from V and 0 from J, leaving 12 bases between them. Germline V lookup: CDR1 LGHNA, CDR2 YNFKEQ. This CDR3 region has 17 residues.

This clonotype was observed a handful of times. This chain links TRBV12-3 or TRBV12-4 with TRBJ1-5, with 9 bases matching TRBD1. The CDR3 contains 18 residues. V trimming: 6 bases; J trimming: 1 base; junction bases outside the gene matches: 13. The CDR3 here is CASRTGTGSLGSNQPQHF. The CDR3, as DNA: TGTGCCAGCAGAACCGGGACAGGGTCCCTGGGGAGCAATCAGCCCCAGCATTTT.

This clonotype was recorded a few times. CDR3 sequence (DNA): TGTGCCACCAGTTCTCCCGGAGATACGCAGTATTTT. Its translation: CATSSPGDTQYF. This chain uses TRBV24-1 with TRBJ2-3; D call uncertain. CDR1 and CDR2 (germline): KGHDR, SFDVKD. V gave up 6 bases and J gave up 5 bases, with 8 bases separating them. This CDR3 comprises 12 residues.

This clonotype was seen ten or more times. V usage is TRBV6-6 and J usage is TRBJ1-5; the D is unclear. Trimming took 2 bases from V and 2 from J, leaving 10 bases between them. Germline V gene data show CDR1 as MNHNY and CDR2 as SVGAGI (reference sequence). The CDR3 length is 15 residues. The CDR3 DNA reads TGTGCCAGCAGTTACCGGGAGCGTGGCAATCAGCCCCAGCATTTT. Residues: CASSYRERGNQPQHF.

The rearrangement joins TRBV11-2 to TRBJ2-1, with TRBD2 identical over 12 bases. Germline V gene lookup returns CDR1 SGHAT and CDR2 FQNNGV. CDR3 length: 14 amino acids. With V trimmed by 6 bases and J by 10 bases, 7 bases remained unmatched. The CDR3 nucleotides read TGTGCCAGCAGTCGCGGACTAGCGGGGAAAGAGCAGTTCTTC. This gives the protein CASSRGLAGKEQFF. Full variable domain (missing parts from reference TRBV11-2 and TRBJ2-1): EAGVAQSPRYKIIEKRQSVAFWCNPISGHATLYWYQQILGQGPKLLIQFQNNGVVDDSQLPKDRFSAERLKGVDSTLKIQPAKLEDSAVYLCASSRGLAGKEQFFGPGTRLTVL.

This clonotype was found many times. The genes are TRBV5-1 and TRBJ2-3; D remains unclear. In germline, CDR1 is SGHRS, CDR2 YFSETQ. Trimming took off 3 bases at V and 4 bases at J, with 12 bases between the two ends. This CDR3 comprises 14 residues. As DNA, the CDR3 is TGCGCCAGCAGCTCTACGCTAGGCCCAGATACGCAGTATTTT. It encodes CASSSTLGPDTQYF.

This clonotype was picked up a small number of times. The chain couples TRBV4-1 to TRBJ1-1; perhaps TRBD1 as D (5 bases). Germline loops: CDR1 MGHRA, CDR2 YSYEKL. Trimming took 2 bases from V and 8 from J, leaving 15 bases between them. This CDR3 contains 14 residues. CDR3 region: CASSQPLGQGEAFF. CDR3 nucleotides: TGCGCCAGCAGCCAACCCCTAGGGCAGGGAGAAGCTTTCTTT.

A few counts support this clonotype. The chain joins TRBV28 to TRBJ2-7; weak D call: TRBD1 (5 bases). The V gene lost 10 bases and the J gene lost 0 bases, with 10 bases spanning the gap. Germline V gene lookup returns CDR1 MDHEN and CDR2 SYDVKM. This CDR3 has 12 residues. The CDR3 protein is CANPTDSYEQYF. The CDR3 DNA is TGTGCCAACCCGACAGACTCCTACGAGCAGTACTTC.

The gene calls are TRBV7-8 and TRBJ1-5; D might be TRBD1 (6 bases). Trimming pared 5 bases from V and 6 bases from J, leaving 14 bases between. Germline CDR1 and CDR2: SGHVS and FQNEAQ. This CDR3 has 14 residues. The CDR3 spells CASSPAKGGQPQHF. CDR3 nucleotide sequence: TGTGCCAGCAGCCCGGCGAAAGGGGGTCAGCCCCAGCATTTT.

This clonotype was seen at least ten times. The rearrangement uses TRBV23-1 and TRBJ2-5; TRBD2 agrees at 9 bases. TRBV23-1 is assigned to the ORF class and has an uncertain function. There are 17 residues in the CDR3. V lost 0 bases and J lost 5; bases outside the gene matches: 10. CDR3 loop: CASSQSAIAGVMETQYF. CDR3 coding DNA: TGCGCCAGCAGTCAATCGGCGATAGCGGGGGTTATGGAGACCCAGTACTTC.

The rearrangement joins TRBV11-2 to TRBJ2-1, with no clear D. V gave up 1 base and J gave up 9 bases, with 10 bases separating them. CDR3 length: 13 amino acids. Germline CDR1 SGHAT, CDR2 FQNNGV. In DNA, the CDR3 is TGTGCCAGCAGCTTAGGAGTTAGCTTTGAGCAGTTCTTC. This encodes CASSLGVSFEQFF.

The chain recombines TRBV20-1 with TRBJ2-1, with 10 bases lining up with TRBD2. There are 16 residues in the CDR3. CDR1 DFQATT and CDR2 SNEGSKA come from the germline V gene (reference sequence). The V gene end was trimmed by 4 bases and the J gene end by 6 bases; junction bases not matched to a gene: 12. The CDR3 here is CSATRTSGTGPNEQFF. Written as DNA, the CDR3 is TGCAGTGCTACACGGACTAGCGGAACAGGCCCCAATGAGCAGTTCTTC.

This clonotype appeared a few times. The CDR3 here is CASSIGPVVDTQYF. The CDR3 coding sequence is TGTGCCAGTAGTATCGGGCCAGTCGTAGATACGCAGTATTTT. This rearrangement joins TRBV19 to TRBJ2-3; D is undetermined. This CDR3 region has 14 residues. Germline CDR1 LNHDA, CDR2 SQIVND (reference sequence). The germline V and J ends were trimmed by 3 bases and 5 bases, with 12 bases remaining between them. The whole variable domain, filled in from reference TRBV19 and TRBJ2-3, reads DGGITQSPKYLFRKEGQNVTLSCEQNLNHDAMYWYRQDPGQGLRLIYYSQIVNDFQKGDIAEGYSVSREKKESFPLTVTSAQKNPTAFYLCASSIGPVVDTQYFGPGTRLTVL.

Remarks on this clonotype: An end of the junction differs from the germline gene, which may be a read error. The rearrangement uses TRBV3-1 and TRBJ2-5; D tentatively reads TRBD1 or TRBD2 (5 bases each). The germline gives CDR1 LGHDT, CDR2 YNNKEL (reference sequence). This CDR3 has 13 residues. The CDR3 loop is CASSQEGSGTQHF. The CDR3 nucleotides are TGTGCCAGCAGCCAAGAGGGGTCTGGGACCCAGCACTTC.

This clonotype was counted only a few times. V is TRBV6-5 and J is TRBJ2-1; 9 bases agree with TRBD2. CDR1 MNHEY and CDR2 SVGAGI come from the germline V gene. V lost 8 bases to trimming and J lost 10 bases; unmatched junction nucleotides: 9. The CDR3 totals 13 residues. This CDR3 reads CASFRGGAGEQFF. The CDR3 DNA follows: TGTGCCAGCTTCCGCGGGGGGGCCGGGGAGCAGTTCTTC.